The next 18 T cell receptor beta chains were all read from a single sample in a study of OX40 agonist ivuxolimab in advanced cancers. Sequencing used immunoSEQ multiplex PCR; TCRdb keeps in-frame clones, though not all of them. Seen here are 45,000 to 55,000 clones, 80% to 85% observed once, and the top ten hold approximately 6.5%. The sequences come from CD4+ or CD8+ T cells sorted from blood, collected in a trial of the OX40 agonist ivuxolimab. The receptors were gathered from an adult with an advanced solid tumor such as melanoma, head and neck, liver or kidney cancer.

This clone occurred once. This chain links TRBV4-3 with TRBJ2-1, with D unclear. The germline V gene encodes CDR1 LGHNA and CDR2 YSLEER. Trimming pared 3 bases from V and 0 bases from J, leaving 6 bases between. CDR3 length: 14 residues. The CDR3 loop is CASSQRSSYNEQFF. CDR3 bases: TGCGCCAGCAGCCAGAGGAGCTCCTACAATGAGCAGTTCTTC.

The chain uses TRBV19 and TRBJ1-1; D is unclear. The CDR3 length is 14 residues. CDR1 and CDR2 from the germline V gene are LNHDA and SQIVND (reference sequence). Between the trimmed V and J ends, which lost 4 bases and 0 bases, there was a span of 9 bases. Written as DNA, the CDR3 is TGTGCCAGTAGTAGGGAATTGCTGAACACTGAAGCTTTCTTT. This codes for CASSRELLNTEAFF.

In its sample, this clone was seen once. The chain is built from TRBV6-1 and TRBJ2-1; D remains ambiguous. Germline V gene lookup returns CDR1 MNHNS and CDR2 SASEGT. Trimming shortened V by 5 bases and J by 7 bases, and 6 bases separated the two germline ends. The CDR3 extends over 11 amino acids. The CDR3 reads CASSYWNEQFF. The CDR3 region has the DNA TGTGCCAGCAGTTATTGGAATGAGCAGTTCTTC.

V gene TRBV9 combines with J gene TRBJ1-5; possible D gene TRBD1, 6 bases. The V and J ends lost 0 bases and 7 bases respectively, with 11 bases between them. This CDR3 region has 14 residues. CDR1 and CDR2 (germline): SGDLS, YYNGEE. The CDR3 coding sequence is TGTGCCAGCAGCGTAGGAGGGGGGGACCAGCCCCAGCATTTT. It specifies CASSVGGGDQPQHF.

The V call is TRBV7-9, the J call TRBJ2-1; 11 nucleotides align to TRBD2. The CDR3 covers 14 residues. Per germline, CDR1 SEHNR and CDR2 FQNEAQ (reference sequence). With V trimmed by 1 base and J by 9 bases, 2 bases remained unmatched. This chain's CDR3 is CASSLVAGGTEQFF. The CDR3 coding sequence is TGTGCCAGCAGCTTAGTAGCGGGGGGGACTGAGCAGTTCTTC.

The rearrangement uses TRBV5-4 and TRBJ1-3; the D is unclear. This CDR3 is 12 amino acids long. From germline, CDR1 is SGHNT and CDR2 YYREEE (reference sequence). The V end lost 0 bases, the J end lost 4 bases, and 2 bases lay between the germline ends. The CDR3 coding sequence is TGTGCCAGCAGCTTGGGAGGAAACACCATATATTTT. This translates into CASSLGGNTIYF. Variable domain in full (rest from reference TRBV5-4 and TRBJ1-3): ETGVTQSPTHLIKTRGQQVTLRCSSQSGHNTVSWYQQALGQGPQFIFQYYREEENGRGNFPPRFSGLQFPNYSSELNVNALELDDSALYLCASSLGGNTIYFGEGSWLTVV.

The V gene is TRBV6-5, the J gene TRBJ1-2; possibly TRBD1 for D (5 bases). Trimming removed 0 bases from V and 5 bases from J, with 13 bases in between. Germline assignment: CDR1 MNHEY and CDR2 SVGAGI. The CDR3 has 15 amino acids. The CDR3 sequence is CASSYSLGGVYGYTF. CDR3 nucleotide sequence: TGTGCCAGCAGTTACTCCCTCGGAGGGGTTTATGGCTACACCTTC.

This chain joins TRBV9 and TRBJ1-1; 8 bases agree with TRBD1. The CDR3 has 13 residues. V gave up 4 bases and J gave up 5 bases; unmatched junction bases: 4. Germline CDR1 is SGDLS and CDR2 is YYNGEE. The CDR3 sequence: CASSTGGGTEAFF. Here the CDR3 DNA reads TGTGCCAGCAGCACAGGGGGGGGGACTGAAGCTTTCTTT.

The V and J genes are TRBV7-8 and TRBJ1-5; D is perhaps TRBD1 (6 bases). V was shortened by 1 base and J by 2 bases, with 12 bases between the two germline ends. Germline V gene lookup returns CDR1 SGHVS and CDR2 FQNEAQ. This CDR3 comprises 16 residues. CDR3 sequence (DNA): TGTGCCAGCAGCTTAGGGGGCGCAGGGGGCAATCAGCCCCAGCATTTT. This translates into CASSLGGAGGNQPQHF.

CDR3 DNA: TGTGCCAGCAGTTTCCTACCCCAACTAGGGAGCTCCTACAATGAGCAGTTCTTC. The encoded protein is CASSFLPQLGSSYNEQFF. The genes are TRBV28 and TRBJ2-1, with D tentatively TRBD2 (5 bases). The V end lost 3 bases, the J end lost 0 bases, and 18 bases lay between the germline ends. The CDR3 has 18 residues. The germline gives CDR1 MDHEN, CDR2 SYDVKM. The whole variable domain, remainder taken from reference TRBV28 and TRBJ2-1, is DVKVTQSSRYLVKRTGEKVFLECVQDMDHENMFWYRQDPGLGLRLIYFSYDVKMKEKGDIPEGYSVSREKKERFSLILESASTNQTSMYLCASSFLPQLGSSYNEQFFGPGTRLTVL.

The rearrangement links TRBV10-2 to TRBJ2-5; 11 positions match TRBD2. The germline V gene encodes CDR1 WSHSY and CDR2 SAAADI. The junction had 2 bases not matched to a gene; V was cut back by 3 bases and J by 2 bases. The CDR3 is 15 residues long. The CDR3 here is CASSDLAGGQETQYF. The CDR3 nucleotides are TGCGCCAGCAGTGATCTAGCGGGGGGACAAGAGACCCAGTACTTC.

This chain uses TRBV4-1 with TRBJ2-7, with D tentatively TRBD1 or TRBD2 (5 bases each). V lost 0 bases and J 4 bases, leaving 19 bases between the germline ends. This CDR3 is 17 amino acids long. Germline-derived CDR1 and CDR2 are MGHRA and YSYEKL. The CDR3: CASSQDPRVQRGYEQYF. As DNA, the CDR3 is TGCGCCAGCAGCCAAGATCCAAGAGTCCAGAGGGGTTACGAGCAGTACTTC.

The chain has TRBV5-6 and TRBJ2-3, with a weak D call TRBD2 (6 bases). Germline CDR1 reads SGHDT; CDR2 reads YYEEEE. V was shortened by 4 bases and J by 4 bases, with 7 bases between the two germline ends. This CDR3 is built from 12 residues. The CDR3 sequence: CASSGTSDTQYF. CDR3 nucleotides: TGTGCCAGCAGCGGGACTTCAGATACGCAGTATTTT.

The table lists this clone with a count of one. The V gene is TRBV7-8, the J gene TRBJ2-1; the match to TRBD2 covers 14 bases. This CDR3 contains 19 residues. CDR1 and CDR2 (germline): SGHVS, FQNEAQ. V gave up 5 bases and J gave up 0 bases; unmatched junction bases: 9. This CDR3 reads CASSVGLAGDPSSYNEQFF. The CDR3 DNA is TGTGCCAGCAGCGTGGGACTAGCGGGGGACCCGAGCTCCTACAATGAGCAGTTCTTC. Combining the CDR3 with reference TRBV7-8 and TRBJ2-1 gives the whole variable domain GAGVSQSPRYKVAKRGQDVALRCDPISGHVSLFWYQQALGQGPEFLTYFQNEAQLDKSGLPSDRFFAERPEGSVSTLKIQRTQQEDSAVYLCASSVGLAGDPSSYNEQFFGPGTRLTVL.

J is TRBJ1-2 and V is TRBV5-4; D not certain. This CDR3 spans 15 amino acids. The V gene's germline CDR1 is SGHNT and CDR2 YYREEE (reference sequence). Trimming cost V 3 bases and J 4 bases, with 16 bases left between them. Here the CDR3 reads CASSWTAGGIYGYTF. CDR3 DNA sequence: TGTGCCAGCAGCTGGACGGCAGGCGGGATCTATGGCTACACCTTC.

This chain links TRBV5-6 with TRBJ1-1; tentative D call: TRBD1 (5 bases). Germline CDR1 reads SGHDT; CDR2 reads YYEEEE. V was pared by 0 bases and J by 0 bases, with 6 bases between. The CDR3 extends over 14 amino acids. The DNA of the CDR3 is TGTGCCAGCAGCTTGGAACAGGTGAACACTGAAGCTTTCTTT. The encoded protein is CASSLEQVNTEAFF.

V gene TRBV5-4 combines with J gene TRBJ2-2, with 7 bases identical to TRBD1. The ends lost 2 bases at V and 8 bases at J; junction bases unmatched: 6. The CDR3 length is 14 residues. CDR1 is SGHNT, CDR2 YYREEE, per germline (reference sequence). The CDR3 is CASSLQGSRGELFF. The CDR3 nucleotides are TGTGCCAGCAGCTTACAGGGGTCGAGAGGGGAGCTGTTTTTT.

V is TRBV4-1 and J is TRBJ1-1, with a possible D match to TRBD1 (6 bases). From germline, CDR1 is MGHRA and CDR2 YSYEKL. V lost 5 bases to trimming and J lost 1 base, with 14 bases between them. The CDR3 is 15 residues long. This CDR3 reads CASSTRQVANTEAFF. The DNA of the CDR3 is TGCGCCAGCAGCACCCGACAGGTTGCGAACACTGAAGCTTTCTTT.